The present T cell receptor (beta chain) was sequenced within a study of regulatory T cells in long-lasting Graves disease. Study results and limitations: Favored usage of TRBV28, TRBJ1-2 and TRBJ2-5 was recorded in persistent disease. Public clonotype sharing was higher in persistent than newly diagnosed patients.

Stated time point: newly diagnosed GD, antithyroid drugs for less than 3 months. TCR sequences were obtained from RNA taken from PBMCs. In this sample, this clonotype turned up many times. Its target is unknown. Germline values: CDR1 SGHTA, CDR2 FQGTGA. J was trimmed by 6 bases and V by 5 bases; bases with no gene match: 6. This CDR3 is 15 amino acids long. HTBI primers from iRepertoire and Arm-PCR of CDR3 regions yielded the TCR beta libraries. TCRdb called the multiplex PCR reads again in MiXCR, with one record for every CDR3 protein. The table lists about 530,000 distinct CDR3 sequences, approximately 16% of them singletons. This same sample was also part of a study on T cells in Graves' hyperthyroidism and ophthalmopathy. That source adds: With the HTBI primer set, the TCR CDR3 went through a first round of RT-PCR.

This receptor was taken from a woman aged 35-60 years with Graves disease. The chain recombines TRBV7-3 with TRBJ2-1; 11 bases are a match to TRBD1. The source material was peripheral blood mononuclear cells (PBMCs), sampled at new diagnosis, from a patient treated with antithyroid drugs. CDR3 protein: CASSPGGTGGNEQFF. CDR3 DNA: TGTGCCAGCAGCCCCGGCGGGACAGGGGGCAATGAGCAGTTCTTC.